This entry lists 10 T cell receptor beta chains sequenced from one sample in a study of blood T cell repertoires in COVID-19. Clones were read by immunoSEQ multiplex PCR, and TCRdb kept only the in-frame ones, dropping some. Found here are around 370,000 clones, about 88% of them singletons; the top ten hold 1.2%. The sequencing input was PBMCs or T cells enriched from blood (not recorded which). All receptors come from a woman aged 18-29 years who had recovered from COVID-19.

This clone occurred a few times. The chain combines TRBV24-1 with TRBJ1-1, with 9 bases aligning to TRBD1. The germline gives CDR1 KGHDR, CDR2 SFDVKD. The CDR3 sequence is 16 residues long. J was trimmed by 1 base and V by 5 bases; bases with no gene match: 7. The CDR3 region is CATSGTPGQGNTEAFF. DNA for the CDR3: TGTGCCACCAGTGGCACTCCGGGACAGGGGAACACTGAAGCTTTCTTT.

The chain has TRBV7-9 and TRBJ2-7; no reliable D call. Trimming cost V 2 bases and J 5 bases, with 7 bases left between them. The CDR3 loop spans 12 amino acids. Germline CDR1 is SEHNR and CDR2 is FQNEAQ (reference sequence). The CDR3 DNA follows: TGTGCCAGCAGCTTACGGTCTCACGAGCAGTACTTC. This gives the protein CASSLRSHEQYF. Complete variable domain (other parts from reference TRBV7-9 and TRBJ2-7): DTGVSQNPRHKITKRGQNVTFRCDPISEHNRLYWYRQTLGQGPEFLTYFQNEAQLEKSRLLSDRFSAERPKGSFSTLEIQRTEQGDSAMYLCASSLRSHEQYFGPGTRLTVT.

The J gene is TRBJ2-1, the V gene TRBV7-9; 8 nucleotides line up with TRBD2. The germline gives CDR1 SEHNR, CDR2 FQNEAQ (reference sequence). CDR3 length equals 14 residues. Trimming took 5 bases from V and 5 from J; bases not matched to a gene: 5. In DNA, the CDR3 is TGTGCCAGCAGCGGCGGGGGGACCAACAATGAGCAGTTCTTC. The encoded protein is CASSGGGTNNEQFF.

The chain carries TRBV4-3 and TRBJ2-5; D not certain. Germline V gene lookup returns CDR1 LGHNA and CDR2 YSLEER. The CDR3 is 16 amino acids. Trimming cost V 0 bases and J 1 base, with 12 bases left between them. Here the CDR3 DNA reads TGCGCCAGCAGCCAAGACTCACCCTACGTCCAAGAGACCCAGTACTTC. Translating gives CASSQDSPYVQETQYF.

The rearrangement joins TRBV5-6 to TRBJ1-1; the D gene is possibly TRBD1 (5 bases). Trimming shortened V by 4 bases and J by 3 bases, and 19 bases separated the two germline ends. The germline V gene has CDR1 SGHDT and CDR2 YYEEEE. This CDR3 region has 16 residues. Here the CDR3 reads CASSPRVFFGDTEAFF. In DNA form, the CDR3 reads TGTGCCAGCAGCCCCAGGGTGTTTTTTGGGGACACTGAAGCTTTCTTT.

The chain recombines TRBV19 with TRBJ1-5; unclear D gene. V lost 2 bases to trimming and J lost 7 bases, with 6 bases between them. The germline gives CDR1 LNHDA, CDR2 SQIVND (reference sequence). This CDR3 contains 12 residues. The CDR3 sequence: CASSIPHQPQHF. The CDR3 coding sequence is TGTGCCAGTAGTATACCACACCAGCCCCAGCATTTT.

The table lists this clone with a few counts. The J gene is TRBJ2-1, the V gene TRBV4-1, with 7 positions matching TRBD2. V dropped 3 bases and J dropped 0; count of bases not matched to a gene: 11. CDR3 length equals 18 residues. Germline CDR1 and CDR2: MGHRA and YSYEKL. CDR3 region: CASSQGTNHPRSYNEQFF. The CDR3 nucleotides read TGCGCCAGCAGCCAGGGGACTAACCACCCTCGCTCCTACAATGAGCAGTTCTTC.

This clone is a singleton in its sample. The J gene is TRBJ1-5, the V gene TRBV2; D call uncertain. CDR3 length equals 14 residues. Germline CDR1 SNHLY, CDR2 FYNNEI. Trimming removed 4 bases at V and 4 bases at J, with 11 bases between. CDR3 nucleotides: TGTGCCAGCAGTGCTCAACTAGAGAATCAGCCCCAGCATTTT. Translated, it gives CASSAQLENQPQHF.

The chain has TRBV11-2 and TRBJ2-1; D perhaps matches TRBD1 (5 bases). Trimming cost V 5 bases and J 8 bases, with 25 bases left between them. This CDR3 has 17 amino acids. The V gene's germline CDR1 is SGHAT and CDR2 FQNNGV. The CDR3 coding sequence is TGTGCCAGCAGCCGTAGAGCGCGTCAGGGAAGCGCTTATGAGCAGTTCTTC. Protein sequence: CASSRRARQGSAYEQFF.

V and J are TRBV6-5 and TRBJ1-6; D gene unclear. Germline CDR1 MNHEY, CDR2 SVGAGI. The CDR3 totals 14 residues. Trimming took 6 bases from V and 7 from J, leaving 13 bases between them. CDR3: CASRPVRKNSPLHF. CDR3 nucleotide sequence: TGTGCCAGCAGACCGGTCAGGAAAAATTCACCCCTCCACTTT.